The source of this T cell receptor (beta chain) is a study of CD8 T cells in ankylosing spondylitis (dated by TCRdb to the late 2010s). Some background on the complete study: The study set out to find disease-linked TCR variants by profiling T cell receptor beta repertoires in ankylosing spondylitis patients and healthy donors. In total, the full study cohort was made up of roughly 100 healthy donors and 20 to 25 ankylosing spondylitis patients. Peripheral blood was sampled, and synovial fluid was also collected from ankylosing spondylitis patients. Results the study describes overall, beyond this receptor: Some motif variants had previously been reported in the synovial fluid and blood of reactive arthritis patients, which suggests shared mechanisms of disease initiation. In peripheral blood, the disease-linked clones were found at relatively low frequencies and had a CD8+ phenotype. A TCR beta motif of several highly homologous amino acid variants appeared characteristic of blood from ankylosing spondylitis patients. According to the report, matched synovial fluid samples from ankylosing spondylitis patients were significantly enriched for the disease-linked clones.

This clonotype has a handful of counts. Its antigen is still unknown. No qualities accompany the bases; no much larger clone lies one base away. From the cysteine through the phenylalanine, the CDR3 covers 17 amino acids. This entry keeps only the CDR3 DNA: 51 bases, framed from base 1. The germline V gene (reference sequence) specifies DFQATT as CDR1 and SNEGSKA as CDR2. V ends up 1 base short and J 4 bases short, with an unmatched junction base count of 13. TCRdb lists the instrument as Illumina HiSeq 2500. Quantitative 5'-RACE with molecular barcodes was used to prepare TCR beta libraries. Processing in the source paper ran as follows. A new computational method, built on a probabilistic model of VDJ rearrangement, was used to identify disease-linked TCR variants. The raw public data were reprocessed by TCRdb itself: fastp quality trimming at Q25, MiXCR clonotype calling, in-frame beta chains only. Rows with one shared CDR3 protein collapse into an entry with the most common genes and DNA. TCRdb, not the authors, supplied the V and J calls. This sample has some 700,000 distinct CDR3 sequences in its table, and 15% to 20% of those were observed once. The ten largest clones capture 15% to 20% of the sample.

The sample consisted of blood, either unsorted or a sorted T cell fraction (not recorded which). The source of this sequence is a male donor with ankylosing spondylitis. The rearrangement joined TRBV20-1 to TRBJ2-3, and 8 bases in between align with TRBD2. The DNA sequence reads TGCAGTGCTAGAGGTAGCGGGGCCACCAGATGGGCAGATACGCAGTATTTT. Its product reads: CSARGSGATRWADTQYF.